This T cell receptor beta chain was captured by sequencing in a study of identical twins. The V end lost 5 bases, the J end lost 5 bases, and 22 bases lay between the germline ends. The CDR3 is made up of 17 amino acids. Germline-derived CDR1 and CDR2 are SGHAT and FQNNGV. Template switching (which added a universal primer site) was used, and cDNA carried unique molecular identifiers. A single record per CDR3 protein comes from TCRdb applying MiXCR to the 5' RACE reads. The sample lists roughly 500,000 distinct CDR3 sequences, around 20% occurring once. Points on this clonotype: As yet, its antigen is unknown.

The study, taken as a whole, reports: While abundant cord blood beta clonotypes carried fewer insertions, memory repertoires showed no such pattern.

These same records also appear under a second study, on T cells expressing NK-cell markers. That source reports: As a fraction of CD8+ T cells, dominant NKG2C+ clonotypes reached roughly 1.0-7.5% in roughly 6 donors.

This sequence was found in a woman aged 18-29 years in good health. V usage is TRBV11-2 and J usage is TRBJ2-1; tentatively, D is TRBD2 (6 bases). The specimen was CD4+ T cells sorted from blood. The CDR3: CASSGFERALRDNEQFF. The DNA for the CDR3 is TGTGCCAGCAGCGGATTCGAGCGGGCCCTAAGGGACAATGAGCAGTTCTTC.